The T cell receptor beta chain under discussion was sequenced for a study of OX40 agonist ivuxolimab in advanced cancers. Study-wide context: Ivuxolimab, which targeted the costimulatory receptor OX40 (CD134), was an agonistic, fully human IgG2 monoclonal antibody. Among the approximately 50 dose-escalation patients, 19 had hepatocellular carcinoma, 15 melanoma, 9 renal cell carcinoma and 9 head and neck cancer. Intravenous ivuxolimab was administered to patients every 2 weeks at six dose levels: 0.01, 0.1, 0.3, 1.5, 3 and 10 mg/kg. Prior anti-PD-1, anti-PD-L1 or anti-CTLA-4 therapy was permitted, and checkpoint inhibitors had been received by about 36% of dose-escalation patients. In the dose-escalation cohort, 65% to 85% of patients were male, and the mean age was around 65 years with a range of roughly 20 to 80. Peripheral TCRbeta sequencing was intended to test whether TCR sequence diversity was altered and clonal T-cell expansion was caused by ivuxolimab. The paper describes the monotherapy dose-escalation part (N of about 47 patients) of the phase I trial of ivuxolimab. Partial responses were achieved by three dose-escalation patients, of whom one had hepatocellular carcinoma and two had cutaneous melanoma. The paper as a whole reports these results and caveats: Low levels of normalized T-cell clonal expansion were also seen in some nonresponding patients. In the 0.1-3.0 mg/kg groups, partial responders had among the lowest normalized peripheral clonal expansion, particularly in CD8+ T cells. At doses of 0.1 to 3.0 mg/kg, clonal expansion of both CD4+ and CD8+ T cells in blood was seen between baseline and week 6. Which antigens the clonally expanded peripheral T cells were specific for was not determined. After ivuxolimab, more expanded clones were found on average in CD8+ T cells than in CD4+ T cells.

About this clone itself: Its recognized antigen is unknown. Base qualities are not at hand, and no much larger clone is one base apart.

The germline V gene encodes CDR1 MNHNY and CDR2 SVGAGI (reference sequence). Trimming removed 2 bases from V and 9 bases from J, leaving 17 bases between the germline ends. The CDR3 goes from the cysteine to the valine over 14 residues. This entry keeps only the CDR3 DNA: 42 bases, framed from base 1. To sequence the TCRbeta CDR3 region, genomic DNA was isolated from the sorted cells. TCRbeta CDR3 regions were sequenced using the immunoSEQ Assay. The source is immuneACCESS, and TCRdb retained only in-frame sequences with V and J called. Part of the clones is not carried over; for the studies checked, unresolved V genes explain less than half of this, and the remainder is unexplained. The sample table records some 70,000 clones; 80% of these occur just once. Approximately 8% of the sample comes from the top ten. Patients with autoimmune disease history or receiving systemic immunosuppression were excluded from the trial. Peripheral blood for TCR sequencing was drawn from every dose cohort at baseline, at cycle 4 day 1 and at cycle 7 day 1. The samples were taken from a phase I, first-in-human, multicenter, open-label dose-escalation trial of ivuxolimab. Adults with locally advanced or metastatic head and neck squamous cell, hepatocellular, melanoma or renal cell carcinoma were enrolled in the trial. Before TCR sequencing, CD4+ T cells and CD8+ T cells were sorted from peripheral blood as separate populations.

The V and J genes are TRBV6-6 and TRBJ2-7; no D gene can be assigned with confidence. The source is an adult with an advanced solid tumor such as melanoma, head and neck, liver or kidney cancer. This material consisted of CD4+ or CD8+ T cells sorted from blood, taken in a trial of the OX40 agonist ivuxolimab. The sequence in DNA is TGTGCCAGCAGTTACCGGGTCCCCTGGTATGGGCAGTACGTC. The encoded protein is CASSYRVPWYGQYV.